This T cell receptor (beta chain) was captured in a study of cytomegalovirus exposure and HLA in healthy donors. As regards this clone: The antigen remains undetermined.

A multiplex PCR was run with 60 Vbeta primers and 13 Jbeta primers. Sequenced by immunoSEQ multiplex PCR; TCRdb stores in-frame clones only, minus some. The table records about 230,000 clones, around 80% of them present only once. Whole-study findings and limits: Earlier findings revealed that most TCR beta V segments proved productive either about 87% or about 30% of the time. Later on, a genetic analysis was performed. It linked a missense variant in DCLRE1C with V- and J-gene trimming of TCR beta. In a later analysis, specific HLA alleles were associated with approximately 17,000 TCR beta sequences at a 0.05 false discovery rate. In a later analysis, an Asian-associated ancestry cluster reportedly showed fewer N-insertions than the approximately 700-donor mean.

Trimming removed 2 bases from V and 10 bases from J, with 13 bases in between. Germline CDR1 and CDR2: SGDLS and YYNGEE. The CDR3 runs 13 residues. Sequenced sample: PBMCs. The origin of this receptor is a woman between 35 and 50 years old in good health and CMV-seronegative. The rearrangement links TRBV9 to TRBJ2-1, with D uncertain. CDR3 amino acids: CASSVDDAWEQFF. CDR3 DNA: TGTGCCAGCAGCGTCGATGATGCGTGGGAGCAGTTCTTC.